A single sample gave rise to the 3 T cell receptor beta chains below, sequenced in a study of T cells in Graves' hyperthyroidism and ophthalmopathy. RNA transcripts served as the template for amplifying TCR beta CDR3 regions. The TCR CDR3 was amplified in a first-round RT-PCR using the HTBI primer set. TCRdb re-called the multiplex PCR reads with MiXCR, one entry per CDR3 protein. The sample lists roughly 350,000 distinct CDR3 sequences; around 13% were seen once. Sequences were obtained from blood. The receptors originated from a woman aged 25 to 39 with Graves' ophthalmopathy.

This sequence joins TRBV20-1 and TRBJ2-1; 15 bases line up with TRBD2. Germline lookup yields CDR1 DFQATT and CDR2 SNEGSKA (reference sequence). The J segment lost 0 bases and the V segment lost 4 bases, leaving 4 bases of the junction unmatched. The CDR3 length is 17 residues. CDR3 region: CSATGTSGRISYNEQFF. CDR3 in DNA: TGCAGTGCTACCGGGACTAGCGGGAGGATCTCCTACAATGAGCAGTTCTTC.

Written as DNA, the CDR3 is TGCGCCAGCAGCCAATCTGAGCGGGGGGCCCATACGCAGTATTTT. Protein sequence: CASSQSERGAHTQYF. J is TRBJ2-3 and V is TRBV4-1, with 9 bases aligning to TRBD2. The J segment lost 7 bases and the V segment lost 2 bases, leaving 7 bases of the junction unmatched. The germline V gene has CDR1 MGHRA and CDR2 YSYEKL. This CDR3 contains 15 residues.

This clonotype was seen a few times. The rearrangement joins TRBV6-1 to TRBJ1-1; possible D gene TRBD1, 6 bases. Germline CDR1 is MNHNS and CDR2 is SASEGT. The CDR3 has 13 residues. Trimming pared 6 bases from V and 5 bases from J, leaving 13 bases between. The CDR3 spells CASSPGGLTEAFF. DNA for the CDR3: TGTGCCAGCAGCCCCGGGGGGCTAACTGAAGCTTTCTTT.